This is a list of T cell receptor beta chains from one sample in a study of cytomegalovirus exposure and HLA in healthy donors. Assay: immunoSEQ multiplex PCR; the TCRdb copy retains only in-frame clones and omits some. The sample carries over 150,000 clones, 70% to 90% recorded once. Sample: PBMCs. Source of these receptors: a man between 25 and 39 years old in good health and CMV-seropositive. Both conserved end residues are part of each CDR3. D genes are given only for firm matches. Part of the rows lack a size; the others show once, few, many or a class for expanded clones.

V	size	J	D	DNA	CDR3
TRBV2	once	TRBJ2-1	TRBD2	TGTGCCACCAAGACTAGCGGGAGCTCCAATGAGCAGTTCTTC	CATKTSGSSNEQFF
TRBV7-9	NA	TRBJ1-5	NA	TGTGCCAGCAGCAAATCAGATCAGCCCCAGCATTTT	CASSKSDQPQHF
TRBV5-4	NA	TRBJ2-7	TRBD2	TGTGCCAGCAGCTTTGGCGGGAGCTACGAGCAGTACTTC	CASSFGGSYEQYF
TRBV2	NA	TRBJ2-3	TRBD1	TGTGCCAGCGGCGGACAGGGGCCAGGTACGCAGTATTTT	CASGGQGPGTQYF
TRBV7-2	NA	TRBJ1-4	TRBD1	TGTGCCAGCAGCTTAGGGCGGACAGGAATGGCTTTT	CASSLGRTGMAF
TRBV11-1	once	TRBJ2-3	NA	TGTGCCAGCAGCTGGACAGCGGGGCTACGCACAGATACGCAGTATTTT	CASSWTAGLRTDTQYF
TRBV6-1	NA	TRBJ1-1	TRBD1	TGTGCCAGCAGTGAAGCGCCAGGGGGCGCCGAAGCTTTCTTT	CASSEAPGGAEAFF
TRBV19	NA	TRBJ2-1	TRBD2	TGTGCCAGTAGTAACCCTAGCGGGGGAAGTTTATATGAGCAGTTCTTC	CASSNPSGGSLYEQFF
TRBV11-2	NA	TRBJ2-5	NA	TGTGCCAGCAGCTTAGTTACGGGGGTCCCAGAGACCCAGTACTTC	CASSLVTGVPETQYF
TRBV19	NA	TRBJ2-2	TRBD1	TGTGCCAGTAGTACCCGGACAGGGGGCTCCGGGGAGCTGTTTTTT	CASSTRTGGSGELFF
TRBV19	NA	TRBJ2-1	NA	TGTGCCAGTAGTATAACCCCGAGCTCCTACAATGAGCAGTTCTTC	CASSITPSSYNEQFF
TRBV5-1	NA	TRBJ2-3	NA	TGCGCCAGCAGCTTGGACAGACCTAGCACAGATACGCAGTATTTT	CASSLDRPSTDTQYF
TRBV15	NA	TRBJ2-1	NA	TGTGCCACCAGCACTCCTCATCTAACCTCCTACAATGAGCAGTTCTTC	CATSTPHLTSYNEQFF
TRBV25-1	few	TRBJ1-4	TRBD1	TGTGCCAGCGGGACCGACAGGGAACTGTTTTTT	CASGTDRELFF
TRBV7-9	NA	TRBJ2-3	NA	TGTGCCAGCAGCCTCTCCCTCCTAGCGCAAGGGGCGGATACGCAGTATTTT	CASSLSLLAQGADTQYF
TRBV6-6	NA	TRBJ2-3	NA	TGTGCCAGCGGATACAGTGCAGATACGCAGTATTTT	CASGYSADTQYF
TRBV7-6	NA	TRBJ1-1	NA	TGTGCCAGCAGCTTAGCGAACCGGGGAGGTAACACTGAAGCTTTCTTT	CASSLANRGGNTEAFF
TRBV9	NA	TRBJ2-7	NA	TGTGCCAGCAGCCCTTCTAGCGCTCACTACGAGCAGTACTTC	CASSPSSAHYEQYF
TRBV10-3	NA	TRBJ2-1	TRBD2	TGTGCCACAAGGACTAGCGCCTCCTACAATGAGCAGTTCTTC	CATRTSASYNEQFF
TRBV2	NA	TRBJ1-1	NA	TGTGCCAGCAGGGTCTCTACGGGCACTGAAGCTTTCTTT	CASRVSTGTEAFF
TRBV30	NA	TRBJ2-3	TRBD2	TGTGCCTGGAGTACCGGGGCGGGAGTTGGAGATACGCAGTATTTT	CAWSTGAGVGDTQYF
TRBV15	NA	TRBJ2-1	NA	TGTGCCACCAGCAGAGATCCTAGAAGGATGTACAATGAGCAGTTCTTC	CATSRDPRRMYNEQFF
TRBV4-2	NA	TRBJ2-6	TRBD1	TGTGCCAGCAGCCAAGATGGGCGGACAGGGAGAGGGGCCAACGTCCTGACTTTC	CASSQDGRTGRGANVLTF
TRBV4-1	NA	TRBJ2-3	TRBD2	TGCGCCAGCAGCCAAGAGGCGGGAGTGGTTAATACGCAGTATTTT	CASSQEAGVVNTQYF
TRBV7-3	NA	TRBJ2-3	TRBD1	TGTGCCAGCAGCTTAGGGACAGGGAGCACAGATACGCAGTATTTT	CASSLGTGSTDTQYF
TRBV30	NA	TRBJ2-3	TRBD1	TGTGCCTGGGTAACAGGGGGCAGCACAGATACGCAGTATTTT	CAWVTGGSTDTQYF
TRBV23-1	NA	TRBJ2-1	TRBD2	TGCGCCAGCAGTCGACAAGGGGAGGGCAATGAGCAGTTCTTC	CASSRQGEGNEQFF
TRBV6-5	NA	TRBJ2-7	TRBD1	TGTGCCAGCAGCCGTAACCCGGGACAGATCTACGAGCAGTACTTC	CASSRNPGQIYEQYF
TRBV18	few	TRBJ1-1	NA	TGTGCCAGCTCCAGAAACGGGGGGACTGAAGCTTTCTTT	CASSRNGGTEAFF